This T cell receptor (beta chain) was identified in a study of regulatory dendritic cells for organ transplantation (dated by TCRdb to about 2017). Study-wide context: Monocytes were cultured with vitamin D3 on days 0 and 4 and with IL-10 on day 4 to generate regulatory dendritic cells. To evaluate the response of the DCs to a potent maturation-inducing agent, LPS was added to DC cultures on day 6. Before and after allostimulation with regulatory or mature dendritic cells, TCRbeta repertoires were sequenced from sorted naive and memory CD4+ and CD8+ T cells.

The research as a whole found: In both subjects, allostimulation led to expansion of memory CD8+ clones, though the expansion induced by regulatory dendritic cells appeared to be more limited than that induced by mature dendritic cells. Of the resting subsets, the one holding the most alloreactive TCR clonotypes was memory CD8+ T cells. The repertoires of naive CD4+ and CD8+ T cells were highly diverse, while memory cell repertoires were less diverse, with memory CD8+ cells being the most oligoclonal. Only a couple of subjects were sequenced, and considerable between-individual heterogeneity in the alloreactive memory CD8+ T cell pool was noted by the authors.

Only one count was recorded for this clone. The antigen it binds to is not known. The sample holds no much larger clone one base away, and base qualities are not on file. The TCRbeta CDR3 regions were amplified in a multiplexed two-step PCR with Vbeta-specific forward primers and Jbeta-specific reverse primers. Through the immunoSEQ service, TCRbeta libraries were sequenced on an Illumina instrument. Per the source publication's procedure: V, D and J genes were assigned using IMGT annotation, and counts were corrected for multiplex PCR bias using synthetic CDR3 analogues. The immunoSEQ Analyzer calculated repertoire clonality as one minus the normalized Shannon entropy. Clonal expansion was defined using Fisher's exact test with Benjamini-Hochberg false discovery rate control and a two-tailed threshold of P<0.01. TCRdb re-hosts the immuneACCESS table, in-frame sequences only. Its copies lack some clones; in the studies checked, an unresolved V gene accounts for under half of them, and the cause for the rest is not known. D and trimming were read from the DNA, whereas the V and J calls and clone size are those reported in that table. The sample table contains approximately 22,000 clones; only one count was recorded for approximately 83% of them. The top ten hold under 0.3% of the sample.

Sorted T cell subsets were CFSE-labeled and co-cultured for roughly 5 days with allogeneic regulatory or mature dendritic cells at a 1:10 DC:T ratio. FACS was used to sort naive T cells as CD45RA+ cells and memory T cells as CD45RO+ CD4+ or CD8+ cells. Two healthy control subjects provided the T cells used for TCR sequencing. The Qiagen DNeasy Blood & Tissue Kit was used to extract genomic DNA. V is shortened by 3 bases, J by 10 bases, and the region joining them spans 19 bases. CDR1 and CDR2 were assigned from the germline V gene (reference sequence) as LNHNV and YYDKDF. From cysteine to phenylalanine, the CDR3 is 16 amino acids long. Just CDR3 DNA is preserved here, 48 bases in frame from base 1.

This sequence originates from a human donor in good health. This sequence uses TRBV15 and TRBJ1-6, with TRBD1 perhaps the D gene, on 5 matching bases. The sequencing sample was made of naive CD4+ T cells from blood cultured with dendritic cells. The cell subset or site label corresponds to: CD45RA+ naive T cells. The nucleotides read TGTGCCACCAGCAGGGTAGGGACCGGGGGTAGGTCACCCCTCCACTTT. It translates to CATSRVGTGGRSPLHF.